These 29 T cell receptor beta chains originate from one sample sequenced in a study of radiation and T cells in renal cell carcinoma. Stated time point: blood 4 weeks post-SBRT, at nephrectomy. Stated treatment: 15 Gy SBRT to primary tumor, nephrectomy 4 weeks later. The protocol was immunoSEQ multiplex PCR, while the TCRdb copy is restricted to in-frame clones and leaves out a portion. Among 60,000 or so clones listed, approximately 80% were seen once. Specimen: blood, collected from a patient whose treatment included radiotherapy and nephrectomy. These receptors were taken from a man aged 60 to 75 with renal cell carcinoma.

The chain links TRBV18 to TRBJ2-1; TRBD2 agrees at 7 bases. There are 16 residues in the CDR3. J was trimmed by 9 bases and V by 3 bases; bases with no gene match: 14. In germline, CDR1 is KGHSH, CDR2 LQKENI. CDR3 sequence: CASSPLRAGLDGEQFF. CDR3 DNA: TGTGCCAGCTCACCCCTCCGGGCCGGACTAGACGGTGAGCAGTTCTTC. The variable domain in full, completed from reference TRBV18 and TRBJ2-1, reads NAGVMQNPRHLVRRRGQEARLRCSPMKGHSHVYWYRQLPEEGLKFMVYLQKENIIDESGMPKERFSAEFPKEGPSILRIQQVVRGDSAAYFCASSPLRAGLDGEQFFGPGTRLTVL.

This rearrangement joins TRBV9 to TRBJ2-5, with a possible D match to TRBD1 (6 bases). The CDR3 is 16 amino acids. CDR1 and CDR2 (germline): SGDLS, YYNGEE. V lost 3 bases to trimming and J lost 5 bases, with 20 bases between them. DNA for the CDR3: TGTGCCAGCAGCGCCGGGCCACCAGGGGCGAGGGAGACCCAGTACTTC. It encodes CASSAGPPGARETQYF.

This clone was seen a few times. Other DNA sequences in this specimen translate into the identical CDR3. This rearrangement joins TRBV11-3 to TRBJ2-1; TRBD1 or TRBD2 may be the D gene (6 bases each). Germline CDR1 is SGHNT and CDR2 is YENEEA. V lost 1 base and J lost 3, with 13 bases in between. The CDR3 runs 16 residues. The CDR3 DNA follows: TGTGCCAGCAGCTTAGGCGGGATAGGGGGCTACAATGAGCAGTTCTTC. This gives the protein CASSLGGIGGYNEQFF.

The chain is built from TRBV5-6 and TRBJ2-5; D might be TRBD2 (5 bases). From germline, CDR1 is SGHDT and CDR2 YYEEEE. The CDR3 spans 16 residues. V lost 3 bases and J 4 bases, leaving 19 bases between the germline ends. The CDR3 region has the DNA TGTGCCAGCAGCTGGGTCGGCCGGGGAGAGATAGAGACCCAGTACTTC. It yields the protein CASSWVGRGEIETQYF. The full variable domain, with the rest looked up from reference TRBV5-6 and TRBJ2-5, is DAGVTQSPTHLIKTRGQQVTLRCSPKSGHDTVSWYQQALGQGPQFIFQYYEEEERQRGNFPDRFSGHQFPNYSSELNVNALLLGDSALYLCASSWVGRGEIETQYFGPGTRLLVL.

The CDR3 DNA is TGTGCCGTTAGGGCTGCAGGGTCCCAAGAGACCCAGTACTTC. Encoded protein: CAVRAAGSQETQYF. The V gene is TRBV10-3, the J gene TRBJ2-5, with D maybe TRBD1 (5 bases). Trimming removed 11 bases at V and 1 base at J, with 17 bases between. This CDR3 spans 14 amino acids. CDR1 and CDR2 (germline): ENHRY, SYGVKD.

The chain uses TRBV9 and TRBJ2-7; perhaps TRBD2 as D (5 bases). Germline lookup yields CDR1 SGDLS and CDR2 YYNGEE. This CDR3 region has 13 residues. Trimming stripped 9 bases from V and 1 base from J, with 14 bases between. CDR3 nucleotides: TGTGCCACCTACACCGGGGTTTCCTACGAGCAGTACGTC. It specifies CATYTGVSYEQYV.

V usage is TRBV7-9 and J usage is TRBJ1-3; unclear D gene. The CDR3 has 15 amino acids. Trimming stripped 5 bases from V and 0 bases from J, with 11 bases between. Germline CDR1 and CDR2: SEHNR and FQNEAQ (reference sequence). CDR3 nucleotides: TGTGCCAGCAGCCTGCCGCAGATCTCTGGAAACACCATATATTTT. Its protein is CASSLPQISGNTIYF.

The V and J genes are TRBV29-1 and TRBJ1-2; 7 bases match TRBD1. Trimming at V came to 6 bases and at J to 9 bases, leaving 10 bases not matched to a gene. The CDR3 spans 12 residues. CDR1 and CDR2 from the germline V gene are SQVTM and ANQGSEA. The CDR3 here is CSVGSGGGSYTF. The DNA for the CDR3 is TGCAGCGTCGGATCAGGGGGAGGGAGCTACACCTTC.

V is TRBV29-1 and J is TRBJ2-5; D is possibly TRBD1 (7 bases). The J call is uncertain, as TRBJ2-7 better fits the DNA end. The CDR3 extends over 14 amino acids. Germline-derived CDR1 and CDR2 are SQVTM and ANQGSEA. This CDR3 reads CSVDRAGGSYEQYF. The DNA of the CDR3 is TGCAGCGTCGACCGGGCAGGGGGGTCTTACGAGCAGTACTTC.

This clone was observed a single time. The gene calls are TRBV5-6 and TRBJ2-2; 7 bases line up with TRBD1. CDR3 length: 16 residues. Germline V gives CDR1 SGHDT, CDR2 YYEEEE. With V trimmed by 2 bases and J by 1 base, 5 bases remained unmatched. The CDR3 is CASSFVRQGNTGELFF. The DNA of the CDR3 is TGTGCCAGCAGCTTCGTTCGACAGGGGAACACCGGGGAGCTGTTTTTT.

This clone was seen once. The chain joins TRBV28 to TRBJ1-2, with D perhaps TRBD1 (5 bases). The V end lost 3 bases, the J end lost 6 bases, and 14 bases lay between the germline ends. This CDR3 comprises 14 residues. Germline CDR1 and CDR2: MDHEN and SYDVKM. The CDR3 coding sequence is TGTGCCAGCAGTTTGGGGGGAAAATCTAATGGCTACACCTTC. Amino acid sequence: CASSLGGKSNGYTF.

CDR3 loop: CASSNSWTDYGYTF. As DNA, the CDR3 is TGTGCCAGCAGCAATAGTTGGACGGACTATGGCTACACCTTC. V is TRBV7-2 and J is TRBJ1-2, with D unclear. The germline CDR1 and CDR2 sequences are SGHTA and FQGNSA. Trimming cost V 5 bases and J 3 bases, with 13 bases left between them. The CDR3 runs to 14 residues.

This clone was counted between two and nine times. V gene TRBV2 combines with J gene TRBJ2-7; 13 bases match TRBD2. Germline CDR1 SNHLY, CDR2 FYNNEI. With V trimmed by 8 bases and J by 3 bases, 4 bases remained unmatched. This CDR3 region has 14 residues. CDR3 sequence reads: CASVGLAGLYEQYV. In DNA, the CDR3 is TGTGCCAGCGTGGGACTAGCGGGGCTCTACGAGCAGTACGTC.

CDR3 in amino acids: CASSLGTPGELFF. For the CDR3, the DNA is TGTGCCAGCAGCTTAGGGACCCCTGGGGAGCTGTTTTTT. The V call is TRBV5-6, the J call TRBJ2-2; TRBD1 or TRBD2 may be the D gene (5 bases each). Trimming pared 2 bases from V and 8 bases from J, leaving 10 bases between. CDR1 is SGHDT, CDR2 YYEEEE, per germline. The CDR3 covers 13 residues. The full variable domain, rest sourced from reference TRBV5-6 and TRBJ2-2, is DAGVTQSPTHLIKTRGQQVTLRCSPKSGHDTVSWYQQALGQGPQFIFQYYEEEERQRGNFPDRFSGHQFPNYSSELNVNALLLGDSALYLCASSLGTPGELFFGEGSRLTVL.

CDR3 sequence (DNA): TGTGCCAGTAGTATGGGGGGCCAAGATACGCAGTATTTT. As protein: CASSMGGQDTQYF. The chain joins TRBV19 to TRBJ2-3; D might be TRBD1 or TRBD2, each matching 6 bases. Trimming took off 3 bases at V and 5 bases at J, with 9 bases between the two ends. CDR3 length: 13 residues. Germline V lookup: CDR1 LNHDA, CDR2 SQIVND (reference sequence).

The DNA of the CDR3 is TGTGCCAGTACACCTACGGTGGGGAAGCCCCCGATGAACACTGAAGCTTTCTTT. Encoded protein: CASTPTVGKPPMNTEAFF. The V gene is TRBV19, the J gene TRBJ1-1; D unresolved. The CDR3 totals 18 residues. Trimming took off 7 bases at V and 0 bases at J, with 24 bases between the two ends. Germline V CDR1 and CDR2: LNHDA, SQIVND (reference sequence).

The chain has TRBV6-1 and TRBJ1-1; D remains unclear. This CDR3 has 12 residues. Germline V gene data show CDR1 as MNHNS and CDR2 as SASEGT. V was cut by 2 bases and J by 3 bases, with 4 bases left in between. The CDR3 DNA reads TGTGCCAGCAGTGAAATGTACACTGAAGCTTTCTTT. Amino acids: CASSEMYTEAFF.

The chain carries TRBV16 and TRBJ2-5; TRBD1 aligns across 8 bases. This CDR3 is 16 amino acids long. Germline V gene sequence: CDR1 KGHSY, CDR2 FQNENV. The trim removed 0 bases at V and 5 bases at J, leaving 8 bases unmatched. The DNA for the CDR3 is TGTGCCAGCAGCCAATCCACAGGGGGTGTAAGGGAGACCCAGTACTTC. This codes for CASSQSTGGVRETQYF.

The J gene is TRBJ2-3, the V gene TRBV7-2; 11 positions match TRBD2. The CDR3 is 16 residues long. The V and J ends lost 5 bases and 6 bases, in that order; junction bases with no gene match: 10. From germline, CDR1 is SGHTA and CDR2 FQGNSA. CDR3 nucleotides: TGTGCCAGCAGCCTCGGGACTAGCGGAGGAGTGGATACGCAGTATTTT. It encodes CASSLGTSGGVDTQYF.

The chain joins TRBV7-6 to TRBJ1-4, with 8 bases lining up with TRBD1. J lost 4 bases, V lost 5 bases, and 6 bases had no gene match. This CDR3 has 15 residues. The germline CDR1 and CDR2 sequences are SGHVS and FNYEAQ. The CDR3 region is CASSPTGGRNEKLFF. The CDR3 nucleotides are TGTGCCAGCAGCCCCACAGGGGGTCGTAATGAAAAACTGTTTTTT.

The rearrangement uses TRBV4-3 and TRBJ2-1; 15 positions match TRBD2. CDR1 is LGHNA and CDR2 is YSLEER in the germline V gene. With V trimmed by 3 bases and J by 10 bases, 4 bases remained unmatched. The CDR3 is made up of 15 amino acids. CDR3 nucleotides: TGCGCCAGCAGCCACGGACTAGCGGGGGGGCAAGAGCAGTTCTTC. This translates into CASSHGLAGGQEQFF.

The chain carries TRBV19 and TRBJ1-1, with TRBD1 as a possible D gene (5 bases). Germline loops: CDR1 LNHDA, CDR2 SQIVND (reference sequence). V was shortened by 1 base and J by 5 bases, with 11 bases between the two germline ends. There are 14 residues in the CDR3. CDR3 sequence reads: CASSIAEEGTEAFF. The CDR3, as DNA: TGTGCCAGTAGTATAGCTGAAGAGGGGACTGAAGCTTTCTTT.

V gene TRBV6-5 combines with J gene TRBJ1-1, with 7 bases lining up with TRBD1. J lost 6 bases, V lost 5 bases, and 12 bases had no gene match. The CDR3 has 15 amino acids. Germline V gene lookup returns CDR1 MNHEY and CDR2 SVGAGI. DNA for the CDR3: TGTGCCAGCAGTCGCCATGACAGGGCCAGTTCTGAAGCTTTCTTT. Encoded protein: CASSRHDRASSEAFF.

This clone was recorded only once. The chain carries TRBV5-1 and TRBJ1-4; a weak D match, TRBD1 (5 bases). CDR1 SGHRS and CDR2 YFSETQ come from the germline V gene. V lost 6 bases and J lost 0, with 18 bases in between. This CDR3 has 17 amino acids. Written as DNA, the CDR3 is TGCGCCAGCACACTGGGACCCATCGGTGCAACTAATGAAAAACTGTTTTTT. Translating gives CASTLGPIGATNEKLFF.

The gene calls are TRBV7-3 and TRBJ2-3; 14 bases are a match to TRBD2. CDR3 length: 16 amino acids. Looked up from germline, CDR1 is SGHTA and CDR2 is FQGTGA. Losses at the gene ends were 4 bases for V and 2 bases for J; bases not matched to a gene: 2. CDR3 protein: CASSSGLAGATDTQYF. The DNA for the CDR3 is TGTGCCAGCAGCTCGGGACTAGCGGGAGCCACAGATACGCAGTATTTT.

The rearrangement joins TRBV7-2 to TRBJ1-5; no firm D call. This CDR3 region has 16 residues. The germline gives CDR1 SGHTA, CDR2 FQGNSA. The germline V and J ends were trimmed by 2 bases and 3 bases, with 14 bases remaining between them. The CDR3 nucleotides are TGTGCCAGCAGCTTAACCGGACCCAGTCCCAATCAGCCCCAGCATTTT. It is translated as CASSLTGPSPNQPQHF.

This chain uses TRBV7-2 with TRBJ2-7; 8 bases are a match to TRBD1. The V and J ends lost 7 bases and 4 bases, in that order; junction bases with no gene match: 9. The germline V gene encodes CDR1 SGHTA and CDR2 FQGNSA. The CDR3 is made up of 14 amino acids. The CDR3 DNA sequence: TGTGCCAGCACTCCGACAGGGGCTGCGTACGAGCAGTACTTC. Its protein product is CASTPTGAAYEQYF.

The chain uses TRBV5-1 and TRBJ1-1; D perhaps matches TRBD1 (5 bases). Germline V gene sequence: CDR1 SGHRS, CDR2 YFSETQ. The V end lost 3 bases, the J end lost 3 bases, and 12 bases lay between the germline ends. The CDR3 runs to 14 residues. The CDR3 DNA reads as TGCGCCAGCAGCTCCCAGGGTAGGGACACTGAAGCTTTCTTT. Translated: CASSSQGRDTEAFF.

The V and J genes are TRBV11-2 and TRBJ2-2; the D is unclear. Germline lookup yields CDR1 SGHAT and CDR2 FQNNGV. The CDR3 extends over 14 amino acids. The V end was cut by 5 bases, the J end by 1 base, with 8 bases between. CDR3 residues: CASSLRGNTGELFF. CDR3 DNA: TGTGCCAGCAGCCTACGCGGGAACACCGGGGAGCTGTTTTTT. Using reference TRBV11-2 and TRBJ2-2 for the parts outside the CDR3, the full variable domain is EAGVAQSPRYKIIEKRQSVAFWCNPISGHATLYWYQQILGQGPKLLIQFQNNGVVDDSQLPKDRFSAERLKGVDSTLKIQPAKLEDSAVYLCASSLRGNTGELFFGEGSRLTVL.